The source of this TCR beta chain is a study of siplizumab effects on memory and regulatory T cells. Broader study findings: On average, 68.8% of mappable alloreactive CD4+ clones were Treg-derived under siplizumab, against 26.9% in controls. Siplizumab significantly brought down the alloreactive sequences that trace back to unstimulated CD4+ memory cells.

This clone occurred once. No antigen is known for it. Per sample, the assay covered 100,000 or so TCR templates. Sequenced by immunoSEQ multiplex PCR; TCRdb stores in-frame clones only, minus some. The table records about 72,000 clones, more than 80% of them present only once. Germline V gene sequence: CDR1 MNHEY, CDR2 SMNVEV (reference sequence). V shed 2 bases, J shed 3 bases, and the junction held 4 bases outside the gene matches. The CDR3 is made up of 15 amino acids. The sequenced material came from CD8+ T cells sorted from blood. This chain uses TRBV27 with TRBJ2-7; TRBD1 aligns across 10 bases. The receptor comes from a human donor in good health. The CDR3 region has the DNA TGTGCCAGCAGTTTAGGGACAGGGGTAATCTACGAGCAGTACTTC. Encoded protein: CASSLGTGVIYEQYF.